A single sample gave rise to the 27 T cell receptor beta chains below, sequenced in a study of radiation and T cells in renal cell carcinoma. Time point indicated: blood 2 weeks post-SBRT. Treatment indicated: 15 Gy SBRT to primary tumor, nephrectomy 4 weeks later. Generated by immunoSEQ multiplex PCR, the TCRdb table keeps only in-frame clones and is missing some. The table lists roughly 130,000 clones, 88% of them singletons. The material sequenced was blood, taken from a patient whose treatment included radiotherapy and nephrectomy. These receptors all stem from an older woman with renal cell carcinoma.

Only a few counts were recorded for this clone. V usage is TRBV5-8 and J usage is TRBJ1-5; 7 bases are a match to TRBD1. V trimming: 3 bases; J trimming: 5 bases; junction bases outside the gene matches: 5. CDR1 and CDR2 (germline): SGHTS, YDEGEE. CDR3 length: 14 amino acids. The CDR3 bases are TGTGCCAGCAGCTGGAGGGGGCCCCATCAGCCCCAGCATTTT. This sequence encodes CASSWRGPHQPQHF.

This chain joins TRBV6-6 and TRBJ1-4, with a weak D call TRBD1 (6 bases). CDR1 and CDR2 (germline): MNHNY, SVGAGI (reference sequence). V was cut by 10 bases and J by 8 bases, with 17 bases left in between. This CDR3 has 13 residues. This CDR3 reads CATTIDRSEKLFF. DNA for the CDR3: TGTGCCACCACAATAGACAGGAGCGAAAAACTGTTTTTT.

The V call is TRBV6-1, the J call TRBJ2-3; 9 bases are a match to TRBD2. Germline assignment: CDR1 MNHNS and CDR2 SASEGT. The CDR3 has 15 residues. V was clipped by 5 bases and J by 0 bases; unmatched bases: 3. This chain's CDR3 is CASSSAGGSTDTQYF. The CDR3 region has the DNA TGTGCCAGCAGTTCAGCGGGGGGTAGCACAGATACGCAGTATTTT.

The genes are TRBV6-6 and TRBJ2-5, with D unresolved. Deletions cut 7 bases from V and 1 base from J, with 10 bases between. The CDR3 length is 13 residues. Per germline, CDR1 MNHNY and CDR2 SVGAGI (reference sequence). This CDR3 reads CASISRFQETQYF. The CDR3 DNA is TGTGCCAGCATCTCCCGGTTCCAAGAGACCCAGTACTTC.

Turning to this clone: One junction end disagrees with the germline gene, perhaps due to a read error. The chain carries TRBV7-7 and TRBJ2-7; a weak D match, TRBD2 (6 bases). Germline V gives CDR1 SSHAT, CDR2 FNYEAQ (reference sequence). This CDR3 has 13 residues. The CDR3 protein is CASSLWRDHEQYF. CDR3 coding DNA: TGTGCTAGCAGCTTATGGCGGGACCACGAGCAGTACTTC.

V is TRBV29-1 and J is TRBJ2-3; D uncertain. The V gene's germline CDR1 is SQVTM and CDR2 ANQGSEA. This CDR3 spans 11 amino acids. V was trimmed by 3 bases and J by 7 bases, leaving 8 bases between them. DNA for the CDR3: TGCAGCGTTGATAAGGGAAATACGCAGTATTTT. Its protein product is CSVDKGNTQYF.

This clone was detected once. V gene TRBV19 combines with J gene TRBJ1-5, with D possibly TRBD1 on 6 matching bases. Germline V gene sequence: CDR1 LNHDA, CDR2 SQIVND (reference sequence). V dropped 3 bases and J dropped 5 bases, with 14 bases sitting between them. The CDR3 totals 15 residues. The CDR3 bases are TGTGCCAGTAGTATGACCAGGGGATCCCATCAGCCCCAGCATTTT. Translating it yields CASSMTRGSHQPQHF.

The rearrangement uses TRBV28 and TRBJ2-6, with TRBD1 matching over 7 bases. The CDR3 runs 15 residues. Trimming at V came to 6 bases and at J to 4 bases, leaving 6 bases not matched to a gene. Per the germline V gene, CDR1 is MDHEN and CDR2 is SYDVKM. CDR3 nucleotides: TGTGCCAGCAGGGTCGACAGGGTCGGGGCCAACGTCCTGACTTTC. The encoded protein is CASRVDRVGANVLTF.

In its sample, this clone was seen a few times. V and J are TRBV5-8 and TRBJ2-7, with 7 bases lining up with TRBD1. The CDR3 runs to 14 residues. The germline V gene has CDR1 SGHTS and CDR2 YDEGEE. V trimming: 5 bases; J trimming: 0 bases; junction bases outside the gene matches: 5. The CDR3 loop is CASRGNRGSYEQYF. The CDR3, as DNA: TGTGCCAGCAGAGGAAACAGGGGCTCCTACGAGCAGTACTTC.

The DNA for the CDR3 is TGCGCCAGCAGCTCAAAGGAGGGATTTTCAAACACTGAAGCTTTCTTT. Translated, it gives CASSSKEGFSNTEAFF. This chain links TRBV5-1 with TRBJ1-1; D is ambiguous. The germline V gene encodes CDR1 SGHRS and CDR2 YFSETQ. The CDR3 has 16 residues. V lost 3 bases and J 2 bases, leaving 17 bases between the germline ends.

The chain couples TRBV5-1 to TRBJ2-1; 7 bases match TRBD2. The CDR3 runs to 15 residues. Germline CDR1 and CDR2: SGHRS and YFSETQ. V was pared by 4 bases and J by 2 bases, with 6 bases of the junction left unmatched. CDR3 sequence: CASSGMAGAYNEQFF. CDR3 bases: TGCGCCAGCAGCGGGATGGCGGGGGCCTACAATGAGCAGTTCTTC.

This sequence joins TRBV3-2 and TRBJ1-1. TRBV3-2 is described as a pseudogene. CDR3 length equals 9 residues. In DNA form, the CDR3 reads TGTGCCAGCAGCCTTGTACCTTTCTTT. Translated: CASSLVPFF.

The chain has TRBV7-2 and TRBJ2-7; D remains unclear. The germline V and J ends were trimmed by 5 bases and 0 bases, with 2 bases remaining between them. The CDR3 contains 11 residues. From germline, CDR1 is SGHTA and CDR2 FQGNSA. The CDR3 loop reads CASSPSYEQYF. The CDR3 DNA follows: TGTGCCAGCAGCCCCTCCTACGAGCAGTACTTC.

The chain uses TRBV7-9 and TRBJ2-3, with TRBD2 as a possible D gene (6 bases). V lost 1 base and J 5 bases, leaving 10 bases between the germline ends. The CDR3 has 14 amino acids. Germline V gene sequence: CDR1 SEHNR, CDR2 FQNEAQ (reference sequence). The DNA of the CDR3 is TGTGCCAGCAGCTTAGGGGTCGGGGGAGATACGCAGTATTTT. Its translation is CASSLGVGGDTQYF.

The J gene is TRBJ1-2, the V gene TRBV2, with 9 bases aligning to TRBD1. Germline V gives CDR1 SNHLY, CDR2 FYNNEI. The V and J ends lost 6 bases and 8 bases, in that order; junction bases with no gene match: 7. CDR3 length equals 13 residues. In DNA, the CDR3 is TGTGCCAGCAGATTACAGGGGGCGCGCGGCTACACCTTC. It yields the protein CASRLQGARGYTF.

The V gene is TRBV5-1, the J gene TRBJ2-5; 13 nucleotides line up with TRBD2. Trimming took 3 bases from V and 7 from J; bases not matched to a gene: 9. Germline CDR1 reads SGHRS; CDR2 reads YFSETQ. The CDR3 runs to 16 residues. Written as DNA, the CDR3 is TGCGCCAGCAGCTCGAGACTAGCGGGGGGACTCGGGACCCAGTACTTC. It codes for CASSSRLAGGLGTQYF. Together with reference TRBV5-1 and TRBJ2-5, the CDR3 gives the full variable domain: KAGVTQTPRYLIKTRGQQVTLSCSPISGHRSVSWYQQTPGQGLQFLFEYFSETQRNKGNFPGRFSGRQFSNSRSEMNVSTLELGDSALYLCASSSRLAGGLGTQYFGPGTRLLVL.

The chain's CDR3 is CATSKSRDRDETQYF. In DNA form, the CDR3 reads TGTGCCACCAGCAAGTCCCGGGACAGGGATGAGACCCAGTACTTC. V usage is TRBV15 and J usage is TRBJ2-5, with 9 bases fitting TRBD1. The CDR3 is made up of 15 amino acids. Losses at the gene ends were 4 bases for V and 5 bases for J; bases not matched to a gene: 8. Germline V lookup: CDR1 LNHNV, CDR2 YYDKDF (reference sequence).

V is TRBV27 and J is TRBJ1-1; D is perhaps TRBD1 (6 bases). With 5 bases removed from V and 3 bases from J, the gap between germline ends came to 16 bases. The CDR3 has 15 residues. CDR1 is MNHEY and CDR2 is SMNVEV in the germline V gene (reference sequence). CDR3 sequence reads: CASSRGGWVDTEAFF. The CDR3 bases are TGTGCCAGCAGTCGAGGGGGGTGGGTGGACACTGAAGCTTTCTTT.

This clone was found once. The chain links TRBV7-2 to TRBJ2-4; D call uncertain. This CDR3 has 14 amino acids. The V end was cut by 4 bases, the J end by 0 bases, with 7 bases between. CDR1 is SGHTA, CDR2 FQGNSA, per germline. The CDR3 DNA reads TGTGCCAGCAGCTCGTTACTAGCCAAAAACATTCAGTACTTC. Its protein product is CASSSLLAKNIQYF.

There are a few counts of this clone. V gene TRBV4-2 combines with J gene TRBJ2-7; D ambiguous. V dropped 0 bases and J dropped 3 bases, with 9 bases sitting between them. Germline V gene sequence: CDR1 LGHNA, CDR2 YNFKEQ. This CDR3 is built from 14 residues. In DNA form, the CDR3 reads TGTGCCAGCAGCCAAGATCTTGGTGGCTACGAGCAGTACTTC. It encodes CASSQDLGGYEQYF.

The chain couples TRBV9 to TRBJ1-1; D call uncertain. This CDR3 has 13 residues. V lost 0 bases to trimming and J lost 3 bases, with 6 bases between them. Per the germline V gene, CDR1 is SGDLS and CDR2 is YYNGEE. The CDR3 region has the DNA TGTGCCAGCAGCGTAGAGCTCTACACTGAAGCTTTCTTT. This encodes CASSVELYTEAFF.

This sequence joins TRBV5-5 and TRBJ1-2, with 7 positions matching TRBD1. Per germline, CDR1 SGHKS and CDR2 YYEKEE (reference sequence). The CDR3 runs 16 residues. V lost 5 bases to trimming and J lost 8 bases; unmatched junction nucleotides: 18. The CDR3 is CASSSDIWDSRFGYTF. CDR3 DNA sequence: TGTGCCAGCAGTTCAGATATTTGGGACAGCCGTTTCGGCTACACCTTC.

The chain combines TRBV7-2 with TRBJ2-1; D is uncertain. This CDR3 comprises 15 residues. Germline V gives CDR1 SGHTA, CDR2 FQGNSA. Trimming removed 1 base at V and 0 bases at J, with 7 bases between. The DNA for the CDR3 is TGTGCCAGCAGCTTAGAAGGTTTCTCCTACAATGAGCAGTTCTTC. Protein product: CASSLEGFSYNEQFF.

This chain uses TRBV11-3 with TRBJ2-7, with D perhaps matching TRBD1 (5 bases). CDR3 length: 13 amino acids. The germline CDR1 and CDR2 sequences are SGHNT and YENEEA. The V end was cut by 5 bases, the J end by 2 bases, with 10 bases between. Here the CDR3 DNA reads TGTGCCAGCAGCGCCGACAGCACCTACGAGCAGTACTTC. Encoded protein: CASSADSTYEQYF.

This sequence joins TRBV6-6 and TRBJ1-4; TRBD1 is a possible D gene (5 bases). Trimming removed 0 bases at V and 13 bases at J, with 12 bases between. Germline V CDR1 and CDR2: MNHNY, SVGAGI (reference sequence). The CDR3 is 13 amino acids. The CDR3 here is CASSYSERGRLFF. The DNA for the CDR3 is TGTGCCAGCAGTTACTCCGAAAGGGGTCGACTGTTTTTT.

The V call is TRBV19, the J call TRBJ2-3; 8 nucleotides agree with TRBD1. V lost 6 bases to trimming and J lost 6 bases; unmatched junction nucleotides: 2. Germline CDR1 and CDR2: LNHDA and SQIVND (reference sequence). The CDR3 is 12 residues long. The CDR3 DNA is TGTGCCAGTAGGGACAGGGTGGATACGCAGTATTTT. It codes for CASRDRVDTQYF.

V is TRBV4-2 and J is TRBJ1-2, with D perhaps matching TRBD1 (5 bases). Germline CDR1 reads LGHNA; CDR2 reads YNFKEQ. CDR3 size: 14 residues. Trimming stripped 0 bases from V and 12 bases from J, with 17 bases between. DNA of the CDR3: TGTGCCAGCAGCCAAGAATGGGACCCAAAGACCCACACCTTC. Amino acids: CASSQEWDPKTHTF.